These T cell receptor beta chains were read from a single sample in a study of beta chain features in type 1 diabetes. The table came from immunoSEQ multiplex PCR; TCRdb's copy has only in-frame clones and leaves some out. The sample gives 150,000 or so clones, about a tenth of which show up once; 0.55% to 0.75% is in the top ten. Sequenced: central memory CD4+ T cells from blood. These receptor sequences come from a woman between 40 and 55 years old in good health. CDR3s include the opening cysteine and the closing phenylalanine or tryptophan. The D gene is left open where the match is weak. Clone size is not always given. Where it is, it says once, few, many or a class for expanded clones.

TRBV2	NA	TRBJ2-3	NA	CASRVRGSTDTQYF	TGTGCCAGCAGGGTTCGGGGGAGCACAGATACGCAGTATTTT
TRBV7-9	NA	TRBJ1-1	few	CASSLAVMNTEAFF	TGTGCCAGCAGCTTGGCAGTTATGAACACTGAAGCTTTCTTT
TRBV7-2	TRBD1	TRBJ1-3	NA	CASSLQGDSGNTIYF	TGTGCCAGCAGCCTACAGGGGGACTCTGGAAACACCATATATTTT
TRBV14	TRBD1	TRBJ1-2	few	CASSTLTGSGGYTF	TGTGCCAGCAGCACCCTGACAGGGTCCGGTGGCTACACCTTC
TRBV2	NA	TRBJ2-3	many	CASSESGPTQYF	TGTGCCAGCAGCGAGAGCGGACCAACGCAGTATTTT
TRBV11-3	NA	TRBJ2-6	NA	CASSLVESGWSGANVLTF	TGTGCCAGCAGCTTAGTTGAGTCAGGGTGGTCTGGGGCCAACGTCCTGACTTTC
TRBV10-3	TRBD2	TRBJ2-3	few	CAIRPGGGYADTQYF	TGTGCCATCAGGCCCGGCGGGGGGTACGCAGATACGCAGTATTTT
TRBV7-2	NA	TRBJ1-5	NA	CASSLVTGKWNQPQHF	TGTGCCAGCAGCCTTGTTACAGGGAAGTGGAATCAGCCCCAGCATTTT
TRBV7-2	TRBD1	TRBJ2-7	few	CASSLVQGSYEQYF	TGTGCCAGCAGCTTAGTACAGGGGAGCTACGAGCAGTACTTC
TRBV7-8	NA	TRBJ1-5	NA	CASSSEPPGGTNQPQHF	TGTGCCAGCAGCTCCGAACCCCCCGGGGGGACCAATCAGCCCCAGCATTTT
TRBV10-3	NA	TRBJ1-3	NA	CAIRDFSRGSSDTIYF	TGTGCCATCAGAGACTTTAGTAGGGGTTCTTCGGACACCATATATTTT
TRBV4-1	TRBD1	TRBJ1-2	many	CASSQVGTDYTF	TGCGCCAGCAGCCAGGTTGGGACAGACTACACCTTC
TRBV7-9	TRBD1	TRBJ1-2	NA	CASSPRQGSGYTF	TGTGCCAGCAGCCCCCGACAGGGCAGTGGCTACACCTTC
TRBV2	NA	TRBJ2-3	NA	CASSVRQTDTQYF	TGTGCCAGCAGCGTAAGACAGACAGATACGCAGTATTTT
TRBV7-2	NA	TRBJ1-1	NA	CATTRAGGTEAFF	TGTGCCACCACAAGGGCGGGGGGCACTGAAGCTTTCTTT
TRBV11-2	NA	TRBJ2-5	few	CASSLLGRGRRVETQYF	TGTGCCAGCAGCTTATTAGGGCGGGGCCGAAGGGTAGAGACCCAGTACTTC
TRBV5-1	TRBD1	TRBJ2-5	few	CASSFGQGAYETQYF	TGCGCCAGCAGCTTTGGACAGGGGGCCTATGAGACCCAGTACTTC
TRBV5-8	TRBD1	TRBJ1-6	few	CASSLGGQGNSPLHF	TGTGCCAGCAGCTTGGGTGGACAGGGTAATTCACCCCTCCACTTT
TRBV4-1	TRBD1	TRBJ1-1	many	CASSQNRDRGRTEAFF	TGCGCCAGCAGCCAGAACCGGGACAGGGGGCGTACTGAAGCTTTCTTT
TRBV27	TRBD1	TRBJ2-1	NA	CASSPPGGPYNEQFF	TGTGCCAGCAGTCCCCCAGGGGGACCCTACAATGAGCAGTTCTTC
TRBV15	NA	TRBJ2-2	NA	CATDRDFDSGELFF	TGTGCCACCGACCGGGACTTCGATTCCGGGGAGCTGTTTTTT
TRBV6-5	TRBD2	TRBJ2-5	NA	CASSYSGLASETQYF	TGTGCCAGCAGTTACTCGGGACTAGCGAGCGAGACCCAGTACTTC
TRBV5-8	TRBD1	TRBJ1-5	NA	CASSSTLAGGGQPQHF	TGTGCCAGCAGCTCGACCCTGGCAGGGGGTGGCCAGCCCCAGCATTTT
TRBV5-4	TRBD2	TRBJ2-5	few	CASSLGRGGQETQYF	TGTGCCAGCAGCTTGGGCCGGGGGGGACAAGAGACCCAGTACTTC
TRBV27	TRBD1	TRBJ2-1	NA	CASSSPKTGGTEQFF	TGTGCCAGCAGTTCACCCAAGACAGGGGGCACTGAGCAGTTCTTC
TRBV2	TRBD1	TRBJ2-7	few	CASRPGQGADEQYF	TGTGCCAGCAGGCCGGGACAGGGGGCGGACGAGCAGTACTTC
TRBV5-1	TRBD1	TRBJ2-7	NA	CASSLGGQGIDEQYF	TGCGCCAGCAGCTTGGGGGGACAGGGCATCGACGAGCAGTACTTC
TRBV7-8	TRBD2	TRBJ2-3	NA	CASSSSGGKTDTQYF	TGTGCCAGCAGCTCTAGCGGGGGGAAGACAGATACGCAGTATTTT